A single sample is the source of the 23 T cell receptor beta chains below, sequenced in a study of blood T cells in healthy people across ages. Primed by a sample-barcoded 5' primer and a J-beta primer mix, a second PCR proceeded for about 7 to 11 cycles. Each CDR3 protein is one row after TCRdb ran MiXCR on the 5' RACE reads. The table lists fewer than 1.5 million distinct CDR3 sequences, 40% to 50% of them singletons. Sequencing was performed on blood. The source of these receptors is a woman younger than 30 in good health.

This clonotype was counted between two and nine times. V is TRBV28 and J is TRBJ2-7; 11 bases map to TRBD2. This CDR3 is 14 amino acids long. CDR1 is MDHEN and CDR2 is SYDVKM in the germline V gene. The trim removed 7 bases at V and 2 bases at J, leaving 4 bases unmatched. CDR3 protein: CASTTSGGTYEQYF. The CDR3, as DNA: TGTGCCAGCACCACTAGCGGGGGTACCTACGAGCAGTACTTC.

In DNA form, the CDR3 reads TGTGCCAGCAGCCCTCGGGTTGGGCAGGGGACTAATTCACCCCTCCACTTT. Protein: CASSPRVGQGTNSPLHF. V is TRBV12-3 or TRBV12-4 and J is TRBJ1-6; tentatively, D is TRBD1 (6 bases). This CDR3 is 17 amino acids long. V was shortened by 6 bases and J by 6 bases, with 21 bases between the two germline ends.

The chain combines TRBV10-2 with TRBJ2-7, with D maybe TRBD2 (5 bases). V lost 8 bases, J lost 5 bases, and 10 bases lay in between. The CDR3 contains 11 residues. CDR1 is WSHSY, CDR2 SAAADI, per germline. The CDR3: CASGSGDEQYF. CDR3 DNA: TGCGCCAGCGGCTCCGGGGACGAGCAGTACTTC.

The rearrangement joins TRBV19 to TRBJ1-1; D not certain. From germline, CDR1 is LNHDA and CDR2 SQIVND (reference sequence). The CDR3 totals 13 residues. Trimming cost V 3 bases and J 3 bases, with 8 bases left between them. In DNA form, the CDR3 reads TGTGCCAGTAGTATCAGCGCTGACACTGAAGCTTTCTTT. Translated, it gives CASSISADTEAFF.

The chain joins TRBV7-2 to TRBJ2-5; 11 bases are shared with TRBD1. J gave up 1 base and V 4 bases, and 14 bases lay outside the gene matches. There are 19 residues in the CDR3. CDR1 SGHTA and CDR2 FQGNSA come from the germline V gene. The CDR3, as DNA: TGTGCCAGCAGCTCCCAATGGACAGGGGGCGGGAGATGCCAAGAGACCCAGTACTTC. Its protein product is CASSSQWTGGGRCQETQYF.

The chain recombines TRBV4-2 with TRBJ2-6; D remains unclear. This CDR3 spans 16 amino acids. Trimming stripped 0 bases from V and 2 bases from J, with 8 bases between. Germline CDR1 reads LGHNA; CDR2 reads YNFKEQ. The CDR3, as DNA: TGTGCCAGCAGCCAAGAGGATGCCACTGGGGCCAACGTCCTGACTTTC. Translation: CASSQEDATGANVLTF.

This clonotype appeared a few times. This chain joins TRBV10-1 and TRBJ2-3; 10 positions match TRBD2. Germline V lookup: CDR1 WNHNN, CDR2 SYGVQD (reference sequence). CDR3 size: 15 residues. V was clipped by 5 bases and J by 3 bases; unmatched bases: 5. The CDR3 sequence is CASSSGGAGTDTQYF. CDR3 bases: TGCGCCAGCAGTAGCGGGGGGGCCGGGACAGATACGCAGTATTTT.

The rearrangement links TRBV7-2 to TRBJ2-3, with D possibly TRBD2 on 6 matching bases. Between the trimmed V and J ends, which lost 2 bases and 5 bases, there was a span of 17 bases. CDR1 is SGHTA and CDR2 is FQGNSA in the germline V gene. This CDR3 spans 16 amino acids. The CDR3 spells CASSLNLAPMGDTQYF. As DNA, the CDR3 is TGTGCCAGCAGCTTAAATCTAGCGCCGATGGGAGATACGCAGTATTTT.

This clonotype was found many times. The V call is TRBV29-1, the J call TRBJ2-1, with 13 positions matching TRBD2. The V and J ends lost 4 bases and 0 bases, in that order; junction bases with no gene match: 6. This CDR3 has 17 residues. CDR1 SQVTM and CDR2 ANQGSEA come from the germline V gene. The CDR3, as DNA: TGCAGCGTTGCCGGGACTAGCGGGGCAAGCTCCTACAATGAGCAGTTCTTC. Its protein product is CSVAGTSGASSYNEQFF.

This clonotype has only a few counts. The gene calls are TRBV12-3 or TRBV12-4 and TRBJ2-2; the D is unclear. The CDR3 covers 13 residues. V dropped 2 bases and J dropped 3 bases, with 4 bases sitting between them. The CDR3 nucleotides are TGTGCCAGCAGTTTATTGGACACCGGGGAGCTGTTTTTT. This encodes CASSLLDTGELFF.

This clonotype has a handful of counts. V gene TRBV7-9 combines with J gene TRBJ1-1, with D possibly matching TRBD1 (5 bases). Trimming left V 5 bases short and J 3 bases short, with 10 bases between. This CDR3 has 13 residues. Germline V gene sequence: CDR1 SEHNR, CDR2 FQNEAQ (reference sequence). CDR3 loop: CASSRVGDTEAFF. CDR3 in DNA: TGTGCCAGCAGCCGGGTGGGGGACACTGAAGCTTTCTTT.

The chain employs TRBV20-1 and TRBJ2-7, with D tentatively TRBD2 (5 bases). The CDR3 covers 13 residues. Germline V gene lookup returns CDR1 DFQATT and CDR2 SNEGSKA (reference sequence). Trimming took 3 bases from V and 3 from J, leaving 12 bases between them. The CDR3: CSARSLTSYEQYF. CDR3 nucleotide sequence: TGCAGTGCTAGGTCCCTCACTAGCTACGAGCAGTACTTC.

This clonotype turned up a few times. The chain uses TRBV3-1 and TRBJ2-3, with 9 bases matching TRBD2. Germline lookup yields CDR1 LGHDT and CDR2 YNNKEL (reference sequence). This CDR3 is built from 17 residues. Trimming took 4 bases from V and 4 from J; bases not matched to a gene: 12. The CDR3 region is CASSLEGSGGFSDTQYF. DNA of the CDR3: TGTGCCAGCAGCCTCGAGGGTAGCGGGGGATTTTCAGATACGCAGTATTTT.

This clonotype came up a few times. V and J are TRBV27 and TRBJ1-4, with D perhaps matching TRBD1 (5 bases). CDR1 MNHEY and CDR2 SMNVEV come from the germline V gene (reference sequence). The CDR3 extends over 13 amino acids. V shed 6 bases and J shed 3 bases, with 8 bases lying between them. As DNA, the CDR3 is TGTGCCAGCAGGGTAGGGGCTAATGAAAAACTGTTTTTT. It encodes CASRVGANEKLFF.

This chain connects TRBV7-8 to TRBJ1-2; 7 positions agree with TRBD1. The length of the CDR3 is 18 residues. V lost 2 bases and J lost 8; bases outside the gene matches: 20. The V gene's germline CDR1 is SGHVS and CDR2 FQNEAQ. CDR3 sequence: CASSLKATGPRVFVGYTF. CDR3 sequence (DNA): TGTGCCAGCAGCTTAAAGGCGACAGGGCCCCGAGTATTTGTAGGCTACACCTTC.

This clonotype was counted a few times. The chain is built from TRBV7-2 and TRBJ2-1; TRBD2 is a possible D gene (5 bases). Deletions cut 3 bases from V and 4 bases from J, with 16 bases between. This CDR3 region has 16 residues. Germline V gene lookup returns CDR1 SGHTA and CDR2 FQGNSA. CDR3 sequence: CASSLGRGGRYNEQFF. The CDR3 DNA reads TGTGCCAGCAGCTTGGGCCGAGGAGGACGATACAATGAGCAGTTCTTC.

V and J are TRBV5-1 and TRBJ1-4, with TRBD1 matching 7 bases. Germline loops: CDR1 SGHRS, CDR2 YFSETQ. The CDR3 loop spans 17 amino acids. J lost 5 bases, V lost 4 bases, and 14 bases had no gene match. CDR3 amino acids: CASSAGQETLINEKLFF. As DNA, the CDR3 is TGCGCCAGCAGCGCCGGACAGGAGACCCTTATAAATGAAAAACTGTTTTTT.

This clonotype was detected a few times. The chain is built from TRBV6-6 and TRBJ2-5, with TRBD2 matching over 14 bases. The CDR3 is 14 amino acids. The germline CDR1 and CDR2 sequences are MNHNY and SVGAGI (reference sequence). Trimming cost V 5 bases and J 13 bases; bases outside gene matches: 9. CDR3 coding DNA: TGTGCCAGCAGTCCAGGGACTAGCGGGAGTCTGCGGTACTTC. It translates to CASSPGTSGSLRYF.

This clonotype was counted a few times. The chain joins TRBV12-3 or TRBV12-4 to TRBJ2-4; D is possibly TRBD1 or TRBD2 (5 bases each). CDR3 length: 14 amino acids. With 2 bases removed from V and 5 bases from J, the gap between germline ends came to 10 bases. The CDR3 protein is CASSLWGRENIQYF. The CDR3 nucleotides are TGTGCCAGCAGTTTATGGGGACGGGAAAACATTCAGTACTTC.

This clonotype came up a few times. This chain joins TRBV20-1 and TRBJ2-7; TRBD2 might be the D (7 bases). The germline CDR1 and CDR2 sequences are DFQATT and SNEGSKA (reference sequence). V lost 5 bases and J 2 bases, leaving 25 bases between the germline ends. The CDR3 spans 17 residues. This chain's CDR3 is CSAAPPHGGGEAYEQYF. In nucleotides, the CDR3 is TGCAGTGCTGCCCCGCCCCATGGAGGGGGGGAAGCCTACGAGCAGTACTTC.

This chain links TRBV27 with TRBJ2-7; weak D call: TRBD1 (7 bases). Trimming cost V 2 bases and J 5 bases, with 19 bases left between them. Germline CDR1 is MNHEY and CDR2 is SMNVEV (reference sequence). This CDR3 spans 16 amino acids. CDR3 residues: CASSLRLVSRGDEQYF. Here the CDR3 DNA reads TGTGCCAGCAGTTTAAGATTGGTGAGCAGGGGGGACGAGCAGTACTTC.

The chain is built from TRBV27 and TRBJ1-5; TRBD1 matches 11 bases. The CDR3 contains 13 residues. V trimming: 8 bases; J trimming: 5 bases; junction bases outside the gene matches: 2. Germline CDR1 is MNHEY and CDR2 is SMNVEV (reference sequence). The chain's CDR3 is CASGTGGDQPQHF. CDR3 coding DNA: TGTGCCAGCGGGACAGGGGGTGATCAGCCCCAGCATTTT.

Only a few counts were recorded for this clonotype. The CDR3 coding sequence is TGCGCCAGCAGCCACCTCTCAGCGGGAGGGGCCCTATACAATGAGCAGTTCTTC. It codes for CASSHLSAGGALYNEQFF. This sequence joins TRBV4-1 and TRBJ2-1; 10 nucleotides match TRBD2. CDR1 MGHRA and CDR2 YSYEKL come from the germline V gene. V dropped 3 bases and J dropped 4; count of bases not matched to a gene: 12. The length of the CDR3 is 18 residues.